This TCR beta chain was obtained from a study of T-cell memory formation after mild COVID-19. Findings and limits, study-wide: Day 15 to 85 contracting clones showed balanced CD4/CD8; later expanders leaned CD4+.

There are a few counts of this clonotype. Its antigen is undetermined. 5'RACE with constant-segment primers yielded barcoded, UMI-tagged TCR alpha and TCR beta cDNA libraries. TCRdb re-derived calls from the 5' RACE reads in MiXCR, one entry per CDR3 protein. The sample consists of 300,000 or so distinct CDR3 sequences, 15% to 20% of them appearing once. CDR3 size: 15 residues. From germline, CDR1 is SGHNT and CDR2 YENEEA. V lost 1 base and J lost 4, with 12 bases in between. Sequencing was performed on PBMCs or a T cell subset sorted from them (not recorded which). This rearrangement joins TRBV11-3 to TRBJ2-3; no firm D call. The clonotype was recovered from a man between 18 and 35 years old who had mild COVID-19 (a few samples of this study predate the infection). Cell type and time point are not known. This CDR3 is CASSLVGRRADTQYF. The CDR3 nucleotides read TGTGCCAGCAGCTTAGTCGGGCGTCGGGCAGATACGCAGTATTTT.